This T cell receptor beta chain was documented in a study of blood T cell repertoires in COVID-19. Study details: Donors in the United States, Italy and Spain gave samples during acute or convalescent COVID-19.

Germline CDR1 reads SEHNR; CDR2 reads FQNEAQ (reference sequence). V was shortened by 8 bases and J by 0 bases, with 14 bases between the two germline ends. This CDR3 has 15 residues. Sequenced by immunoSEQ multiplex PCR; TCRdb stores in-frame clones only, minus some. The sample has hundreds of thousands of clones, 75% to 90% seen once. Sequencing was carried out using peripheral blood. The receptor was isolated from a woman aged 45-60 years who had recovered from COVID-19. This chain links TRBV7-9 with TRBJ2-1; unclear D gene. The CDR3 sequence: CASQEGQSSYNEQFF. CDR3 DNA sequence: TGTGCCAGCCAGGAAGGCCAGAGCTCCTACAATGAGCAGTTCTTC.